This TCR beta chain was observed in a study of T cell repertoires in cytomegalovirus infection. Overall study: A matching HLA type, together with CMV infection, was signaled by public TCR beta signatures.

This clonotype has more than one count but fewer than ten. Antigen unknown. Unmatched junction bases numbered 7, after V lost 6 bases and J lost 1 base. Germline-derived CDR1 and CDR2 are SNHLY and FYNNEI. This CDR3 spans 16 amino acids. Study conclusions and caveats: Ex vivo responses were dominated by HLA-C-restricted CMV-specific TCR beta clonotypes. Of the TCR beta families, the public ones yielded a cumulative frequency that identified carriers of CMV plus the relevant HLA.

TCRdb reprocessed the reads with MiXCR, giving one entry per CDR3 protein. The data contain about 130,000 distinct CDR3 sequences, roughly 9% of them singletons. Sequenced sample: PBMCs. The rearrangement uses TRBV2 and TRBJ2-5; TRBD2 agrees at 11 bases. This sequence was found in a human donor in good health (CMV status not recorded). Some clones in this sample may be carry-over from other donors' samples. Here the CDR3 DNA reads TGTGCCAGCAGGGGGGGACTAGCGGAATTCCAAGAGACCCAGTACTTC. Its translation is CASRGGLAEFQETQYF.